Listed below are T cell receptor beta chains from one sample, sequenced in a study of graft-versus-host responses after intestinal transplantation. Clones were read by immunoSEQ multiplex PCR, and TCRdb kept only the in-frame ones, dropping some. The repertoire holds roughly 21,000 clones, with 30% to 40% as singletons. The sequences come from alloreactive CD8+ T cells from a mixed lymphocyte reaction culture, collected before intestinal transplant. These receptor sequences come from a human patient who received an intestinal transplant. Each CDR3 is given without its conserved first and last residue. A D gene is named only where the DNA matches it firmly. Clone size is given for some rows only: seen once, a few or many times, or a class if the clone is expanded.

v_call: TRBV9
clone_size: -
d_call: -
j_call: TRBJ2-1
cdr3_aa: ASSTSPATQKHNEQF

v_call: TRBV9
clone_size: -
d_call: -
j_call: TRBJ2-7
cdr3_aa: ASSVEVGSYEQY

v_call: TRBV5-6
clone_size: -
d_call: -
j_call: TRBJ1-6
cdr3_aa: ASSLDSPLH

v_call: TRBV4-2
clone_size: medium-sized
d_call: -
j_call: TRBJ2-1
cdr3_aa: ASSQDWESGQF

v_call: TRBV11-1
clone_size: -
d_call: -
j_call: TRBJ2-7
cdr3_aa: ASSSAGTGWVEQY

v_call: TRBV5-5
clone_size: few
d_call: TRBD1
j_call: TRBJ2-1
cdr3_aa: ASTLRQGGFYNEQF

v_call: TRBV10-1
clone_size: few
d_call: -
j_call: TRBJ2-1
cdr3_aa: ASSGGQLSYNEQF

v_call: TRBV29-1
clone_size: few
d_call: TRBD2
j_call: TRBJ2-1
cdr3_aa: SALGGGANEQF

v_call: TRBV7-3
clone_size: few
d_call: TRBD1
j_call: TRBJ2-7
cdr3_aa: ASSHTGQGASYEQY

v_call: TRBV4-1
clone_size: -
d_call: -
j_call: TRBJ2-1
cdr3_aa: ASMGGLYNEQF

v_call: TRBV5-6
clone_size: -
d_call: -
j_call: TRBJ2-1
cdr3_aa: ASRSMAASSYNEQF

v_call: TRBV6-5
clone_size: few
d_call: -
j_call: TRBJ1-1
cdr3_aa: ASSYSDSLTEAF

v_call: TRBV19
clone_size: -
d_call: -
j_call: TRBJ2-7
cdr3_aa: ASSIKELPYEQY

v_call: TRBV6-6
clone_size: -
d_call: -
j_call: TRBJ1-6
cdr3_aa: ASSKHGTTSPLH

v_call: TRBV9
clone_size: few
d_call: -
j_call: TRBJ2-1
cdr3_aa: ASSVAGNRYNEQF

v_call: TRBV6-5
clone_size: few
d_call: -
j_call: TRBJ1-1
cdr3_aa: ASSYSPAPGMAF

v_call: TRBV5-4
clone_size: few
d_call: -
j_call: TRBJ1-6
cdr3_aa: ASSFLNSYNSPLH

v_call: TRBV5-1
clone_size: -
d_call: TRBD1
j_call: TRBJ2-3
cdr3_aa: ASSPGTGGPDTQY

v_call: TRBV2
clone_size: -
d_call: -
j_call: TRBJ2-7
cdr3_aa: ASTPLEPHDEQY

v_call: TRBV6-5
clone_size: -
d_call: -
j_call: TRBJ1-2
cdr3_aa: ASSYFFYYGYT

v_call: TRBV7-6
clone_size: -
d_call: -
j_call: TRBJ2-3
cdr3_aa: ASSLASGTDTQY

v_call: TRBV19
clone_size: medium-sized
d_call: -
j_call: TRBJ1-6
cdr3_aa: ASSIGSGSYNSPLH

v_call: TRBV5-5
clone_size: medium-sized
d_call: TRBD1
j_call: TRBJ1-4
cdr3_aa: ASTPLRDRGREKLF

v_call: TRBV7-6
clone_size: few
d_call: TRBD2
j_call: TRBJ2-3
cdr3_aa: ASSLVAGPTDTQY

v_call: TRBV6-8
clone_size: few
d_call: -
j_call: TRBJ1-1
cdr3_aa: ASSWRGNTEAF

v_call: TRBV9
clone_size: -
d_call: TRBD1
j_call: -
cdr3_aa: AGSVEGQGPYEQY

v_call: TRBV5-4
clone_size: -
d_call: TRBD2
j_call: TRBJ2-1
cdr3_aa: ASSLGGLMNEQF

v_call: TRBV5-6
clone_size: many
d_call: -
j_call: TRBJ2-3
cdr3_aa: ASSLVFGGQRTDTQY

v_call: TRBV11-1
clone_size: -
d_call: TRBD2
j_call: TRBJ2-3
cdr3_aa: ASSLLGGSTDTQY

v_call: TRBV1
clone_size: -
d_call: -
j_call: TRBJ2-3
cdr3_aa: TSPGSWLAGARDTQY

v_call: TRBV6-5
clone_size: medium-sized
d_call: -
j_call: TRBJ1-6
cdr3_aa: ASSTRGNSPLH

v_call: TRBV5-1
clone_size: -
d_call: -
j_call: TRBJ2-1
cdr3_aa: ASSHGGDTNNEQF